Listed below are T cell receptor beta chains from one sample, sequenced in a study of T cell responses to AZD1222 COVID-19 vaccine. TCRdb's table, derived via immunoSEQ multiplex PCR, lists solely in-frame clones and lacks some. The table lists approximately 150,000 clones, roughly 90% of them singletons. Sequences were derived from peripheral blood, sampled 28 days after the second AZD1222 dose. Receptors originate from an adult who received the AZD1222 COVID-19 vaccine. Both conserved end residues are trimmed from each CDR3. Each record gives: clone size, V gene, D gene, J gene, CDR3 protein. D genes are given only for firm matches. Rows may omit the clone size; those that give it use once, few, many or a size class.

size: NA
V: TRBV7-8
D: NA
J: TRBJ1-1
CDR3: ASSRAMNTEAF

size: NA
V: TRBV11-2
D: NA
J: TRBJ1-6
CDR3: ASSLQISSPLH

size: once
V: TRBV10-1
D: NA
J: TRBJ1-1
CDR3: ASSDPPNTEAF

size: NA
V: TRBV11-2
D: NA
J: TRBJ1-2
CDR3: ASSPRQPRYSGYT

size: NA
V: TRBV10-1
D: NA
J: TRBJ1-6
CDR3: ASSPRGQEVCGTSSPLH

size: NA
V: TRBV5-1
D: NA
J: TRBJ2-1
CDR3: ASSSKESSYNEQF

size: once
V: TRBV11-2
D: NA
J: TRBJ2-3
CDR3: ASSLDLPGQFRADTQY

size: NA
V: TRBV5-1
D: NA
J: TRBJ2-5
CDR3: ASSLVNQQETQY

size: NA
V: TRBV30
D: NA
J: TRBJ1-1
CDR3: AWSPQVNTEAF

size: NA
V: TRBV7-9
D: NA
J: TRBJ1-2
CDR3: ASSLARGLTGGYT

size: NA
V: TRBV10-1
D: NA
J: TRBJ2-1
CDR3: ASSETPNNEQF

size: NA
V: TRBV5-1
D: NA
J: TRBJ1-1
CDR3: ASSLVPGGYGATEAF

size: NA
V: TRBV4-3
D: TRBD1
J: TRBJ1-6
CDR3: ASSPLRQGYNSPLH

size: NA
V: TRBV5-4
D: NA
J: TRBJ1-6
CDR3: ASSLGGVSSYNSPLH

size: NA
V: TRBV18
D: NA
J: TRBJ1-6
CDR3: ASSPDSRGSLH

size: once
V: TRBV7-9
D: NA
J: TRBJ1-1
CDR3: ASSPGFMNTEAF

size: NA
V: TRBV10-3
D: TRBD1
J: TRBJ1-5
CDR3: AMGQGDQPQH

size: NA
V: TRBV5-1
D: NA
J: TRBJ2-7
CDR3: ASTTDVGGEQY

size: NA
V: TRBV15
D: NA
J: TRBJ1-1
CDR3: ATSRDWGAGEAF

size: NA
V: TRBV7-6
D: NA
J: TRBJ1-2
CDR3: ASSADGEYGYT

size: NA
V: TRBV30
D: NA
J: TRBJ1-6
CDR3: AWRKDSYSPLH

size: NA
V: TRBV19
D: TRBD1
J: TRBJ2-5
CDR3: ASSILPGQGQETQY

size: once
V: TRBV4-3
D: NA
J: TRBJ1-5
CDR3: ASSQYRDSNQPQH

size: NA
V: TRBV5-6
D: NA
J: TRBJ1-6
CDR3: ASSLGWNSPLH

size: once
V: TRBV3-1/TRBV3-2
D: NA
J: TRBJ1-4
CDR3: ASSQETGLNEKLF

size: NA
V: TRBV5-1
D: NA
J: TRBJ2-5
CDR3: ASSLNGQETQY

size: NA
V: TRBV7-2
D: NA
J: TRBJ1-1
CDR3: ASSLREAF

size: NA
V: TRBV19
D: NA
J: TRBJ2-7
CDR3: ASSPVSRGYEQY

size: NA
V: TRBV6-2/TRBV6-3
D: NA
J: TRBJ2-7
CDR3: ASSYRDSTYEQY

size: NA
V: TRBV10-2
D: TRBD1
J: TRBJ1-5
CDR3: ASSVGTGANQPQH

size: NA
V: TRBV29-1
D: TRBD1
J: TRBJ1-2
CDR3: SAADRGDGYT

size: NA
V: TRBV4-3
D: TRBD2
J: TRBJ2-1
CDR3: ASSENFSGASADNEQF

size: NA
V: TRBV3-1/TRBV3-2
D: NA
J: TRBJ1-2
CDR3: ASSQGVANYGYT

size: NA
V: TRBV6-5
D: NA
J: TRBJ1-4
CDR3: ASSGREFEKLF

size: NA
V: TRBV3-1/TRBV3-2
D: TRBD2
J: TRBJ2-1
CDR3: ASSQLGGANEQF

size: NA
V: TRBV4-2
D: NA
J: TRBJ2-7
CDR3: ASSQVGREQY

size: NA
V: TRBV5-4
D: NA
J: TRBJ1-6
CDR3: ASSLRTANSPLH

size: NA
V: TRBV6-5
D: NA
J: TRBJ2-7
CDR3: AISTGSPYEQY

size: NA
V: TRBV28
D: NA
J: TRBJ1-5
CDR3: ASSLGPHPNQPQH

size: NA
V: TRBV19
D: NA
J: TRBJ2-6
CDR3: ASSPQGPSSGANVLT

size: few
V: TRBV12-3/TRBV12-4
D: NA
J: TRBJ2-2
CDR3: ASSGYKYGELF

size: NA
V: TRBV19
D: NA
J: TRBJ1-2
CDR3: ASSTRDTGNYGYT

size: NA
V: TRBV5-4
D: NA
J: TRBJ1-6
CDR3: ASSQWTDNSPLH

size: few
V: TRBV19
D: TRBD1
J: TRBJ1-5
CDR3: ASSLQGEQPQH

size: NA
V: TRBV29-1
D: NA
J: TRBJ2-1
CDR3: SVVSQGTYNEQF

size: NA
V: TRBV27
D: NA
J: TRBJ2-5
CDR3: ASSLSPGRQETQY

size: once
V: TRBV6-5
D: TRBD1
J: TRBJ1-5
CDR3: ASSSGGTGGKPQH

size: NA
V: TRBV5-6
D: NA
J: TRBJ1-2
CDR3: ASSLGSGYT

size: NA
V: TRBV7-3
D: TRBD2
J: TRBJ2-3
CDR3: ASSLRRTSGDTQY